This entry lists 17 T cell receptor beta chains sequenced from one sample in a study of blood T cells in healthy people across ages. With a J-beta primer mix and a sample-barcoded 5' primer, a second PCR ran about 7 to 12 cycles. A single record per CDR3 protein comes from TCRdb applying MiXCR to the 5' RACE reads. Here the sample spans about 970,000 distinct CDR3 sequences, roughly half being singletons. Sample: blood. The receptor set was obtained from a woman aged 60-75 years in good health.

This clonotype was found many times. The chain uses TRBV28 and TRBJ1-5; 8 bases match TRBD1. This CDR3 has 18 residues. With V trimmed by 5 bases and J by 5 bases, 17 bases remained unmatched. Germline loops: CDR1 MDHEN, CDR2 SYDVKM. The CDR3 region has the DNA TGTGCCAGCAGTCTCCTACCCAGGGGGCCCTCAGTCGATCAGCCCCAGCATTTT. Translating it yields CASSLLPRGPSVDQPQHF.

This clonotype was seen only a few times. This chain uses TRBV10-3 with TRBJ1-2, with D unclear. CDR3 length: 14 residues. CDR1 is ENHRY, CDR2 SYGVKD, per germline. V shed 5 bases and J shed 6 bases, with 16 bases lying between them. The CDR3 here is CAISNRGLDNGYTF. CDR3 coding DNA: TGTGCCATCAGTAACCGGGGTCTTGACAATGGCTACACCTTC.

The genes are TRBV18 and TRBJ2-3; perhaps TRBD2 as D (6 bases). Trimming removed 1 base at V and 8 bases at J, with 16 bases between. CDR1 is KGHSH, CDR2 LQKENI, per germline. The CDR3 spans 15 residues. The CDR3 region has the DNA TGTGCCAGCTCACCACTAGGGCCACCGGAGGGTACGCAGTATTTT. Protein: CASSPLGPPEGTQYF. The full variable domain, in which reference TRBV18 and TRBJ2-3 provide the parts outside the CDR3, is NAGVMQNPRHLVRRRGQEARLRCSPMKGHSHVYWYRQLPEEGLKFMVYLQKENIIDESGMPKERFSAEFPKEGPSILRIQQVVRGDSAAYFCASSPLGPPEGTQYFGPGTRLTVL.

This clonotype has a handful of counts. The CDR3 spells CASKHQAGWYEQYF. The DNA for the CDR3 is TGTGCCAGCAAGCATCAGGCAGGGTGGTACGAGCAGTACTTC. The chain carries TRBV27 and TRBJ2-7, with D maybe TRBD1 (5 bases). Between the trimmed V and J ends, which lost 7 bases and 4 bases, there was a span of 17 bases. CDR1 is MNHEY, CDR2 SMNVEV, per germline (reference sequence). This CDR3 is 14 amino acids long.

The chain employs TRBV7-9 and TRBJ1-1; D gene uncertain. The CDR3 spans 11 residues. In germline, CDR1 is SEHNR, CDR2 FQNEAQ (reference sequence). V shed 8 bases and J shed 5 bases, with 9 bases lying between them. CDR3 DNA: TGTGCCAGCGGCCCGTGGACTGAAGCTTTCTTT. Amino acids: CASGPWTEAFF.

This chain connects TRBV12-3 or TRBV12-4 to TRBJ2-3; D is perhaps TRBD2 (5 bases). Between the trimmed V and J ends, which lost 3 bases and 5 bases, there was a span of 9 bases. There are 13 residues in the CDR3. DNA of the CDR3: TGTGCCAGCAGTTTCGGGGATAGAGATACGCAGTATTTT. Translated: CASSFGDRDTQYF.

The count of this clonotype is one. V is TRBV20-1 and J is TRBJ1-2; D gene ambiguous. CDR3 size: 16 residues. In germline, CDR1 is DFQATT, CDR2 SNEGSKA (reference sequence). Trimming left V 0 bases short and J 1 base short, with 15 bases between. The CDR3 sequence: CSARDHSESFNYGYTF. For the CDR3, the DNA is TGCAGTGCTAGAGATCATAGCGAAAGCTTTAACTATGGCTACACCTTC.

The chain combines TRBV15 with TRBJ2-5; D possibly uses TRBD1 or TRBD2 (5 bases each). The J call is doubtful: the DNA matches TRBJ2-7 better. In germline, CDR1 is LNHNV, CDR2 YYDKDF (reference sequence). CDR3 size: 14 residues. CDR3 sequence: CATSRPGRDYEQYF. The CDR3 DNA follows: TGTGCCACCAGCAGACCGGGACGGGACTACGAGCAGTACTTC.

The chain couples TRBV29-1 to TRBJ2-6; D is uncertain. V was shortened by 4 bases and J by 6 bases, with 10 bases between the two germline ends. Germline values: CDR1 SQVTM, CDR2 ANQGSEA. CDR3 size: 13 residues. As DNA, the CDR3 is TGCAGCGTTGCAGATTTCGCGGCCAACGTCCTGACTTTC. This encodes CSVADFAANVLTF.

In its sample, this clonotype was seen many times. The chain combines TRBV29-1 with TRBJ2-7; D is possibly TRBD1 (6 bases). Germline values: CDR1 SQVTM, CDR2 ANQGSEA. The ends were cut back, 5 bases at V and 1 base at J, with 12 bases in the middle. CDR3 length equals 13 residues. CDR3 sequence reads: CSVSRGTSYEQYF. The CDR3 DNA sequence: TGCAGCGTTAGCAGGGGAACGTCCTACGAGCAGTACTTC.

The chain is built from TRBV11-2 and TRBJ2-5; TRBD2 matches at 12 bases. The J call may not be correct, given that the DNA end is closer to TRBJ2-7. The CDR3 length is 15 residues. CDR1 is SGHAT, CDR2 FQNNGV, per germline. CDR3 nucleotide sequence: TGTGCCAGCAGTTATACGACTAGCGGGAGCGGCGAGCAGTACTTC. Translating it yields CASSYTTSGSGEQYF.

V gene TRBV27 combines with J gene TRBJ2-2; D not certain. The germline gives CDR1 MNHEY, CDR2 SMNVEV (reference sequence). The CDR3 is 15 amino acids. The germline V and J ends were trimmed by 5 bases and 2 bases, with 12 bases remaining between them. The CDR3 DNA follows: TGTGCCAGCAGTCCCGTAATGGGAAACACCGGGGAGCTGTTTTTT. It yields the protein CASSPVMGNTGELFF.

The chain uses TRBV28 and TRBJ2-4; TRBD2 might be the D (5 bases). The J call may be incorrect, as the DNA end agrees better with TRBJ2-7. Germline loops: CDR1 MDHEN, CDR2 SYDVKM. CDR3 length equals 14 residues. The CDR3 region is CASSFTGDMSEQYF. The CDR3 bases are TGTGCCAGCAGTTTTACCGGGGATATGAGCGAGCAGTACTTC.

This sequence joins TRBV2 and TRBJ1-6, with TRBD1 identical over 8 bases. The CDR3 sequence is 13 residues long. J was trimmed by 6 bases and V by 7 bases; bases with no gene match: 2. The germline V gene has CDR1 SNHLY and CDR2 FYNNEI. CDR3: CASIQGANSPLHF. The CDR3 DNA reads TGTGCCAGCATCCAGGGGGCTAATTCACCCCTCCACTTT.

The V and J genes are TRBV27 and TRBJ2-7; 8 bases line up with TRBD2. The length of the CDR3 is 16 residues. Germline lookup yields CDR1 MNHEY and CDR2 SMNVEV (reference sequence). V lost 4 bases and J lost 3; bases outside the gene matches: 11. The CDR3 region is CASSYARPGRVYEQYF. As DNA, the CDR3 is TGTGCCAGCAGTTATGCCCGTCCCGGGAGGGTCTACGAGCAGTACTTC.

This chain connects TRBV28 to TRBJ2-4, with no clear D. Near its end, the DNA agrees better with TRBJ2-7, so the J call may be wrong. Germline CDR1 is MDHEN and CDR2 is SYDVKM. The CDR3 covers 11 residues. The CDR3 DNA reads TGTGTAGTAACAAACACCTACGAGCAGTACTTC. It codes for CVVTNTYEQYF.

This chain uses TRBV7-9 with TRBJ2-5, with D perhaps matching TRBD1 or TRBD2 (5 bases each). The CDR3 extends over 16 amino acids. Trimming cost V 5 bases and J 2 bases, with 18 bases left between them. Germline V gene sequence: CDR1 SEHNR, CDR2 FQNEAQ (reference sequence). CDR3 DNA sequence: TGTGCCAGCAGCAACCCCGGGACGAGCGTTCAAGAGACCCAGTACTTC. Residues: CASSNPGTSVQETQYF. The variable domain in full, with the rest retrieved from reference TRBV7-9 and TRBJ2-5, is DTGVSQNPRHKITKRGQNVTFRCDPISEHNRLYWYRQTLGQGPEFLTYFQNEAQLEKSRLLSDRFSAERPKGSFSTLEIQRTEQGDSAMYLCASSNPGTSVQETQYFGPGTRLLVL.